This TCR beta chain was recovered during a study of low-dose radiotherapy and immunotherapy resistance in tumors. On the study more broadly: Treatment included intravenous cyclophosphamide dosed at 200 mg/m2 every two weeks, one day before radiation and immunotherapy.

This clonotype has a count of ten or more. Sample time point: after trial treatment. The treatment denotes: LDRT plus nivolumab, ipilimumab, low-dose cyclophosphamide and aspirin (RACIN trial). Gene-specific TRAV and TRBV primers were used for first-strand cDNA, covering alpha and beta chains. Using a constant-region primer together with a V-primer adapter, TCRs were subjected to roughly 18 PCR cycles of amplification. TCRdb reprocessed the reads with MiXCR, giving one entry per CDR3 protein. Altogether about 97,000 distinct CDR3 sequences are present, under 25% being singletons, with the ten largest covering roughly 3.9%. Sequencing used PBMCs, obtained after low-dose radiotherapy plus immunotherapy. The TCR originated in a male donor with prostate cancer.

The CDR3 bases are TGTGCCAGCAGCGTAGATTCTAGCGGGGGGACGCAGACCCAGTACTTC. Its translation: CASSVDSSGGTQTQYF. This rearrangement joins TRBV9 to TRBJ2-5; 11 nucleotides align to TRBD2. Germline V gene lookup returns CDR1 SGDLS and CDR2 YYNGEE. The CDR3 contains 16 residues. With V trimmed by 0 bases and J by 6 bases, 7 bases remained unmatched.